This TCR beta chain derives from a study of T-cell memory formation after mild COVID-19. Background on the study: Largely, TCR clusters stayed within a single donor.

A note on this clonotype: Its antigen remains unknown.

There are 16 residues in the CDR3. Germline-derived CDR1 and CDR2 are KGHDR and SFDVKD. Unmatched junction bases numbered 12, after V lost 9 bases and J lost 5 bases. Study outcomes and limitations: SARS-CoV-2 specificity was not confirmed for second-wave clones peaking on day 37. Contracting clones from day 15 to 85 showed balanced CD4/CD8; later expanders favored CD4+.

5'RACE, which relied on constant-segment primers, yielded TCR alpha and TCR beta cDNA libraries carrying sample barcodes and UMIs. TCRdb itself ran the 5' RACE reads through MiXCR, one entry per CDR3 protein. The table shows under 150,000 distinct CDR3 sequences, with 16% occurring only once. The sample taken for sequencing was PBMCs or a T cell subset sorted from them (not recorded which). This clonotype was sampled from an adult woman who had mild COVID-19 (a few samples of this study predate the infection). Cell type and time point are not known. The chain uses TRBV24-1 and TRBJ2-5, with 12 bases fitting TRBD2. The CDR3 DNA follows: TGTGCCACCGCCGAGACTAGCGGGAGTTTTATGGAGACCCAGTACTTC. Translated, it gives CATAETSGSFMETQYF.